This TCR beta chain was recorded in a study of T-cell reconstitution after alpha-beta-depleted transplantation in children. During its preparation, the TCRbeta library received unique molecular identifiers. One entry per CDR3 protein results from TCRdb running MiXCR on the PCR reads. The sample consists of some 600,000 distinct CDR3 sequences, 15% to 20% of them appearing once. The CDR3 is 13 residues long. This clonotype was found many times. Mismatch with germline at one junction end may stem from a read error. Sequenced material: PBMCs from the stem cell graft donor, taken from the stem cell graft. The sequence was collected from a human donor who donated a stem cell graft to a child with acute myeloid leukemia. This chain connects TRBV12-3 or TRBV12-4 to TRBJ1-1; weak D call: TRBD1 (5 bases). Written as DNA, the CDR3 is TGTGCCAGCTCCATCAGGGCAGGGATGGGTCGGGACTTT. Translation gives CASSIRAGMGRDF.